This passage covers 28 T cell receptor beta chains from one sample sequenced in a study of OX40 agonist ivuxolimab in advanced cancers. Profiling relied on immunoSEQ multiplex PCR, and the TCRdb table lists in-frame clones only, not all of them. The sample lists 35,000 to 45,000 clones, roughly 90% occurring once. This sample comprised CD4+ or CD8+ T cells sorted from blood, obtained in a trial of the OX40 agonist ivuxolimab. These receptors all stem from an adult with an advanced solid tumor such as melanoma, head and neck, liver or kidney cancer.

The rearrangement joins TRBV27 to TRBJ2-7; 9 positions match TRBD1. The CDR3 is 15 residues long. With 2 bases clipped from V and 2 bases from J, the junction kept 4 bases outside the gene matches. Germline loops: CDR1 MNHEY, CDR2 SMNVEV (reference sequence). Written as DNA, the CDR3 is TGTGCCAGCAGTTTAGGGACAGGGAAGCCCTACGAGCAGTACTTC. Amino acids: CASSLGTGKPYEQYF.

Here the CDR3 reads CAWSGEEFNEQFF. In DNA form, the CDR3 reads TGTGCCTGGAGTGGGGAGGAGTTCAATGAGCAGTTCTTC. This chain joins TRBV30 and TRBJ2-1; maybe TRBD2 (6 bases). This CDR3 has 13 residues. The V gene's germline CDR1 is GTSNPN and CDR2 SVGIG (reference sequence). V gave up 1 base and J gave up 6 bases, with 10 bases separating them. The whole variable domain, filled in from reference TRBV30 and TRBJ2-1, reads SQTIHQWPATLVQPVGSPLSLECTVEGTSNPNLYWYRQAAGRGLQLLFYSVGIGQISSEVPQNLSASRPQDRQFILSSKKLLLSDSGFYLCAWSGEEFNEQFFGPGTRLTVL.

The chain carries TRBV9 and TRBJ2-7, with D perhaps matching TRBD1 (5 bases). The V gene lost 0 bases and the J gene lost 3 bases, with 7 bases spanning the gap. Germline values: CDR1 SGDLS, CDR2 YYNGEE. The CDR3 is made up of 13 amino acids. CDR3 nucleotide sequence: TGTGCCAGCAGCGTAGCAGGGAACTACGAGCAGTACTTC. This translates into CASSVAGNYEQYF.

The count of this clone is one. V and J are TRBV13 and TRBJ1-1; no reliable D call. Germline V gives CDR1 PRHDT, CDR2 FYEKMQ (reference sequence). With 4 bases removed from V and 0 bases from J, the gap between germline ends came to 15 bases. The CDR3 contains 16 residues. The CDR3 region has the DNA TGTGCCAGCAGCTCCCCCCGGCCGGGCATGAACACTGAAGCTTTCTTT. Translation: CASSSPRPGMNTEAFF. Based on the CDR3 plus reference TRBV13 and TRBJ1-1, the full variable domain is AAGVIQSPRHLIKEKRETATLKCYPIPRHDTVYWYQQGPGQDPQFLISFYEKMQSDKGSIPDRFSAQQFSDYHSELNMSSLELGDSALYFCASSSPRPGMNTEAFFGQGTRLTVV.

The chain recombines TRBV11-3 with TRBJ2-5; 10 bases are shared with TRBD2. This CDR3 contains 15 residues. After removal of 5 bases from V and 5 bases from J, the junction contained 8 bases not matched to a gene. Germline CDR1 and CDR2: SGHNT and YENEEA. The CDR3 protein is CASSLTAGGGETQYF. DNA for the CDR3: TGTGCCAGCAGCCTGACAGCGGGAGGGGGGGAGACCCAGTACTTC.

This chain uses TRBV9 with TRBJ2-1, with D possibly TRBD2 on 5 matching bases. This CDR3 is built from 13 residues. Trimming stripped 3 bases from V and 3 bases from J, with 7 bases between. Germline CDR1 is SGDLS and CDR2 is YYNGEE. CDR3 nucleotides: TGTGCCAGCAGCGGGGGAGACTACAATGAGCAGTTCTTC. It is translated as CASSGGDYNEQFF.

This clone appeared once. V usage is TRBV19 and J usage is TRBJ2-1; 14 bases match TRBD2. Germline-derived CDR1 and CDR2 are LNHDA and SQIVND (reference sequence). After removal of 10 bases from V and 1 base from J, the junction contained 6 bases not matched to a gene. CDR3 length equals 16 residues. CDR3 region: CATRLAGGLSYNEQFF. In DNA form, the CDR3 reads TGTGCCACCAGACTAGCGGGAGGGCTTTCCTACAATGAGCAGTTCTTC. Combining the CDR3 with reference TRBV19 and TRBJ2-1 gives the whole variable domain DGGITQSPKYLFRKEGQNVTLSCEQNLNHDAMYWYRQDPGQGLRLIYYSQIVNDFQKGDIAEGYSVSREKKESFPLTVTSAQKNPTAFYLCATRLAGGLSYNEQFFGPGTRLTVL.

This sequence joins TRBV21-1 and TRBJ2-7; the D call in the table, TRBD1, was not verified against the DNA. TRBV21-1 is flagged as a pseudogene. CDR3 length: 16 amino acids. For the CDR3, the DNA is TGTGCCAGCTCCCCAGAGTTAGACAGGGTATTCTACGAGCAGTACTTC. It translates to CASSPELDRVFYEQYF.

In DNA, the CDR3 is TGTGCCAGCAATCCAAAGGATGGGGTCAGGGCGGGGCCCTCCTACTATGGCTACACCTTC. Its protein product is CASNPKDGVRAGPSYYGYTF. V usage is TRBV21-1 and J usage is TRBJ1-2. TRBV21-1 is labeled a pseudogene. The CDR3 runs 20 residues.

The V call is TRBV30, the J call TRBJ2-3, with D perhaps assigned TRBD1 or TRBD2 (5 bases each). The CDR3 covers 15 residues. The V gene lost 3 bases and the J gene lost 1 base, with 14 bases spanning the gap. Germline-derived CDR1 and CDR2 are GTSNPN and SVGIG (reference sequence). This CDR3 is CAWSSGRDGTDTQYF. CDR3 DNA sequence: TGTGCCTGGAGCTCGGGCAGGGACGGCACAGATACGCAGTATTTT.

The rearrangement uses TRBV30 and TRBJ2-7; no firm D call. This CDR3 is 15 amino acids long. CDR1 is GTSNPN and CDR2 is SVGIG in the germline V gene (reference sequence). V was clipped by 2 bases and J by 3 bases, with 17 bases between them. In DNA, the CDR3 is TGTGCCTGGAGTCCCGACTCTTCGAGGCTCTACGAGCAGTACTTC. Translation gives CAWSPDSSRLYEQYF.

The J gene is TRBJ2-6, the V gene TRBV28; D is undetermined. CDR3 size: 18 residues. V was pared by 6 bases and J by 2 bases, with 20 bases between. Germline lookup yields CDR1 MDHEN and CDR2 SYDVKM. The CDR3 is CASSLPHLSGPGANVLTF. In nucleotides, the CDR3 is TGTGCCAGCAGCCTCCCTCATTTGTCGGGTCCTGGGGCCAACGTCCTGACTTTC.

Comments on this clone: Other DNA variants within this sample encode the same CDR3. The CDR3 region has the DNA TGTGCCAGCAGCTCGGGACAGAGACCATACGAGCAGTACTTC. The encoded protein is CASSSGQRPYEQYF. V is TRBV7-9 and J is TRBJ2-7, with 7 nucleotides matching TRBD1. Trimming removed 4 bases from V and 4 bases from J; junction bases left unmatched: 7. Germline values: CDR1 SEHNR, CDR2 FQNEAQ (reference sequence). The CDR3 extends over 14 amino acids.

Points on this clone: One end of the junction does not line up with germline, which may come from a read error. The chain carries TRBV7-7 and TRBJ1-2; the match to TRBD1 covers 7 bases. Germline V gene lookup returns CDR1 SSHAT and CDR2 FNYEAQ (reference sequence). This CDR3 is 14 amino acids long. CDR3 in DNA: TGTGCTAGCAGGAAGACAGGGAAAGTCTATGGCTACACCTTC. Translated, it gives CASRKTGKVYGYTF.

The count of this clone is one. The V call is TRBV11-2, the J call TRBJ2-1; D gene uncertain. The CDR3 has 12 amino acids. CDR1 and CDR2 (germline): SGHAT, FQNNGV. Trimming pared 5 bases from V and 10 bases from J, leaving 12 bases between. The CDR3 DNA follows: TGTGCCAGCAGCCCCCCCGATTGGGAGCAGTTCTTC. Translating it yields CASSPPDWEQFF.

The DNA for the CDR3 is TGTGCCAGTAGTCGTCCGGGACTAGCGGCCTACGAGCAGTACTTC. It yields the protein CASSRPGLAAYEQYF. The rearrangement uses TRBV19 and TRBJ2-7; TRBD2 aligns across 11 bases. Trimming took 5 bases from V and 2 from J; bases not matched to a gene: 5. Germline V gene lookup returns CDR1 LNHDA and CDR2 SQIVND (reference sequence). The CDR3 contains 15 residues.

The J gene is TRBJ1-1, the V gene TRBV10-3; D might be TRBD1 (5 bases). Germline V gives CDR1 ENHRY, CDR2 SYGVKD. The CDR3 length is 14 residues. V was clipped by 7 bases and J by 0 bases, with 12 bases between them. CDR3 nucleotide sequence: TGTGCCATCACCGGCGGAGGGGTGAACACTGAAGCTTTCTTT. Amino acid sequence: CAITGGGVNTEAFF.

The V and J genes are TRBV2 and TRBJ1-2; D is ambiguous. Germline V lookup: CDR1 SNHLY, CDR2 FYNNEI. Trimming pared 4 bases from V and 8 bases from J, leaving 14 bases between. This CDR3 comprises 13 residues. CDR3 protein: CASSGGELWGYTF. The DNA of the CDR3 is TGTGCCAGCAGTGGGGGTGAACTATGGGGCTACACCTTC.

The chain has TRBV7-8 and TRBJ2-3; 7 bases are shared with TRBD2. The germline gives CDR1 SGHVS, CDR2 FQNEAQ. The CDR3 is 16 residues long. V shed 5 bases, J shed 5 bases, and the junction held 13 bases outside the gene matches. CDR3 loop: CASSPVIGGSLDTQYF. CDR3 DNA sequence: TGTGCCAGCAGCCCGGTTATTGGCGGGAGCTTAGATACGCAGTATTTT.

This clone was seen just once. V and J are TRBV6-5 and TRBJ1-1; tentatively, D is TRBD1 (5 bases). CDR1 is MNHEY and CDR2 is SVGAGI in the germline V gene. The CDR3 runs to 13 residues. The germline V and J ends were trimmed by 5 bases and 0 bases, with 7 bases remaining between them. The CDR3 loop reads CASSPGVNTEAFF. DNA for the CDR3: TGTGCCAGCAGTCCGGGGGTGAACACTGAAGCTTTCTTT.

The chain combines TRBV27 with TRBJ2-7; D is perhaps TRBD1 or TRBD2 (6 bases each). Germline V gene data show CDR1 as MNHEY and CDR2 as SMNVEV (reference sequence). This CDR3 comprises 13 residues. The germline V and J ends were trimmed by 5 bases and 4 bases, with 12 bases remaining between them. The CDR3 region has the DNA TGTGCCAGCAGTCACCGAGGGGGGTACGAGCAGTACTTC. Its protein product is CASSHRGGYEQYF.

The chain is built from TRBV11-2 and TRBJ2-7; tentatively, D is TRBD2 (5 bases). The length of the CDR3 is 15 residues. Germline V CDR1 and CDR2: SGHAT, FQNNGV. Trimming took off 5 bases at V and 2 bases at J, with 16 bases between the two ends. In nucleotides, the CDR3 is TGTGCCAGCAGCCCAGCGTTTGCGGGCGCCTACGAGCAGTACTTC. This sequence encodes CASSPAFAGAYEQYF.

J is TRBJ2-2 and V is TRBV15; no clear D gene. V lost 0 bases, J lost 0 bases, and 8 bases lay in between. CDR1 is LNHNV and CDR2 is YYDKDF in the germline V gene (reference sequence). This CDR3 has 16 amino acids. CDR3 sequence: CATSRDPGSNTGELFF. CDR3 nucleotides: TGTGCCACCAGCAGAGACCCGGGCTCGAACACCGGGGAGCTGTTTTTT.

This clone was seen more than once but under ten times. The chain recombines TRBV27 with TRBJ2-2; 9 positions match TRBD2. Germline lookup yields CDR1 MNHEY and CDR2 SMNVEV (reference sequence). The CDR3 is 18 residues long. With 5 bases clipped from V and 1 base from J, the junction kept 11 bases outside the gene matches. CDR3 coding DNA: TGTGCCAGCAGTACCCCAGGTTCAGCGGGAGGGAACACCGGGGAGCTGTTTTTT. Amino acids: CASSTPGSAGGNTGELFF.

V and J are TRBV29-1 and TRBJ2-5; D is uncertain. V lost 6 bases and J 1 base, leaving 15 bases between the germline ends. The germline CDR1 and CDR2 sequences are SQVTM and ANQGSEA. The CDR3 contains 14 residues. The CDR3 protein is CSVVYRRPQETQYF. The CDR3 DNA reads as TGCAGCGTCGTCTACCGGAGACCCCAAGAGACCCAGTACTTC.

The chain couples TRBV29-1 to TRBJ2-5; unclear D gene. This CDR3 has 11 residues. V dropped 6 bases and J dropped 3 bases, with 8 bases sitting between them. CDR1 SQVTM and CDR2 ANQGSEA come from the germline V gene. CDR3 sequence (DNA): TGCAGCGTCGACCGGGAAGAGACCCAGTACTTC. Its translation: CSVDREETQYF.

The chain joins TRBV12-5 to TRBJ2-1; possibly TRBD2 for D (6 bases). The germline gives CDR1 LGHNT, CDR2 FRNRAP. This CDR3 is 15 amino acids long. Trimming took off 6 bases at V and 6 bases at J, with 18 bases between the two ends. CDR3 loop: CASGYSGSNSNEQFF. CDR3 nucleotides: TGTGCTAGTGGCTATAGCGGTTCCAATTCCAATGAGCAGTTCTTC.

The chain combines TRBV27 with TRBJ2-3, with 12 bases matching TRBD2. Germline assignment: CDR1 MNHEY and CDR2 SMNVEV (reference sequence). The CDR3 has 16 residues. J lost 2 bases, V lost 5 bases, and 5 bases had no gene match. This chain's CDR3 is CASSQGLAGITDTQYF. CDR3 sequence (DNA): TGTGCCAGCAGTCAAGGACTAGCGGGGATCACAGATACGCAGTATTTT.